These T cell receptor gamma chains were read from a single sample in a study of in vitro expanded adult blood gammadelta T cells. These receptors' targets are unknown. TCRdb re-processed the 5' RACE reads using CATT. The profile shows some 180 gamma-chain clones, about 25% of them singletons. The specimen was gamma-delta T cells from peripheral blood expanded in culture, collected from an in vitro culture stimulated with HMBPP. These receptors were collected from an adult in good health. Both conserved end residues are part of each CDR3. Clone size is given for some rows only: seen once, a few or many times, or a class if the clone is expanded.

clone_size: large
j_call: TRGJP
v_call: TRGV9
cdr3_nt: TGTGCCTTGTGGAGCCAGGGGTTGGGCAAAAAAATCAAGGTATTT
cdr3_aa: CALWSQGLGKKIKVF

clone_size: large
j_call: TRGJP2
v_call: TRGV10
cdr3_nt: TGTGCTGCGTGGGATCTCCTCCCGGGCGATAGTAGTGATTGGATCAAGACGTTT
cdr3_aa: CAAWDLLPGDSSDWIKTF

clone_size: large
j_call: TRGJ1/TRGJ2
v_call: TRGV2
cdr3_nt: TGTGCCACCTGGCTAATGAAACTCTTT
cdr3_aa: CATWLMKLF

clone_size: large
j_call: TRGJP
v_call: TRGV9
cdr3_nt: TGTGCCTTGTGGGAGGTGCACCAAGAGTTGGGCAAAAAAATCAAGGTATTT
cdr3_aa: CALWEVHQELGKKIKVF

clone_size: hyperexpanded
j_call: TRGJP
v_call: TRGV9
cdr3_nt: TGTGCCTTGTGGGAGCCTCAAGAGTTGGGCAAAAAAATCAAGGTATTT
cdr3_aa: CALWEPQELGKKIKVF

clone_size: hyperexpanded
j_call: TRGJ1/TRGJ2
v_call: TRGV10
cdr3_nt: TGTGCTGCGTCTGTTTATTATAAGAAACTCTTT
cdr3_aa: CAASVYYKKLF

clone_size: hyperexpanded
j_call: TRGJP
v_call: TRGV9
cdr3_nt: TGTGCCTTGTGGGAGGATCAAGAGTTGGGCAAAAAAATCAAGGTATTT
cdr3_aa: CALWEDQELGKKIKVF

clone_size: hyperexpanded
j_call: TRGJP
v_call: TRGV9
cdr3_nt: TGTGCCTTGTGGGAGGTGACCGAGTTGGGCAAAAAAATCAAGGTATTT
cdr3_aa: CALWEVTELGKKIKVF

clone_size: hyperexpanded
j_call: TRGJP
v_call: TRGV9
cdr3_nt: TGTGCCTTGTGGGAGGTGCCGGAGGAGTTGGGCAAAAAAATCAAGGTATTT
cdr3_aa: CALWEVPEELGKKIKVF

clone_size: hyperexpanded
j_call: TRGJP
v_call: TRGV9
cdr3_nt: TGTGCCTTGTGGGAGAGTCAAGAGTATGAGTTGGGCAAAAAAATCAAGGTATTT
cdr3_aa: CALWESQEYELGKKIKVF

clone_size: hyperexpanded
j_call: TRGJP
v_call: TRGV9
cdr3_nt: TGTGCCTTGTGGGAGGTGCTGGAGTTGGGCAAAAAAATCAAGGTATTT
cdr3_aa: CALWEVLELGKKIKVF

clone_size: -
j_call: TRGJ1/TRGJ2
v_call: TRGV4
cdr3_nt: TGTGCCACCTGGGATCGGAAACTCTTT
cdr3_aa: CATWDRKLF

clone_size: large
j_call: TRGJP
v_call: TRGV9
cdr3_nt: TGTGCCTTGTGGGAGGTTAAAGAGTTGGGCAAAAAAATCAAGGTATTT
cdr3_aa: CALWEVKELGKKIKVF

clone_size: large
j_call: TRGJP
v_call: TRGV9
cdr3_nt: TGTGCCTTGTGGGAGGTGCAATTCGGGGAGTTGGGCAAAAAAATCAAGGTATTT
cdr3_aa: CALWEVQFGELGKKIKVF

clone_size: hyperexpanded
j_call: TRGJP
v_call: TRGV9
cdr3_nt: TGTGCCTCCTGGGTTACGTTGGGCAAAAAAATCAAGGTATTT
cdr3_aa: CASWVTLGKKIKVF

clone_size: large
j_call: TRGJP
v_call: TRGV9
cdr3_nt: TGTGCCTTGTGGGAGGTTGAGGAGTTGGGCAAAAAAATCAAGGTATTT
cdr3_aa: CALWEVEELGKKIKVF

clone_size: few
j_call: TRGJ1/TRGJ2
v_call: TRGV5
cdr3_nt: TGTGCCACCTGGGACCTTAAGAAACTCTTT
cdr3_aa: CATWDLKKLF

clone_size: hyperexpanded
j_call: TRGJP
v_call: TRGV9
cdr3_nt: TGTGCCTTGTGGGAGGTGCTTATCGAAGAGTTGGGCAAAAAAATCAAGGTATTT
cdr3_aa: CALWEVLIEELGKKIKVF

clone_size: large
j_call: TRGJP
v_call: TRGV9
cdr3_nt: TGTGCCTTGTGGGACTCCCCCGGGGCGTTGGGCAAAAAAATCAAGGTATTT
cdr3_aa: CALWDSPGALGKKIKVF

clone_size: few
j_call: TRGJP
v_call: TRGV9
cdr3_nt: TGTGCCTTGTGGGAACAAACCTCACAAGAGTTGGGCAAAAAAATCAAGGTATTT
cdr3_aa: CALWEQTSQELGKKIKVF

clone_size: large
j_call: TRGJP
v_call: TRGV9
cdr3_nt: TGTGCCTTGTGGGAGGTGCGCGAGTTGGGCAAAAAAATCAAGGTATTT
cdr3_aa: CALWEVRELGKKIKVF

clone_size: few
j_call: TRGJ1/TRGJ2
v_call: TRGV9
cdr3_nt: TGTGCCTTGTGGGAGGTGCGGGAGAAACTCTTT
cdr3_aa: CALWEVREKLF

clone_size: hyperexpanded
j_call: TRGJP
v_call: TRGV9
cdr3_nt: TGTGCCTTGTGGGAGGTGCGGGAGTTGGGCAAAAAAATCAAGGTATTT
cdr3_aa: CALWEVRELGKKIKVF

clone_size: hyperexpanded
j_call: TRGJP
v_call: TRGV9
cdr3_nt: TGTGCCTTGTGGGAGGTGCAAGAGTTGGGCAAAAAAATCAAGGTATTT
cdr3_aa: CALWEVQELGKKIKVF

clone_size: large
j_call: TRGJP
v_call: TRGV9
cdr3_nt: TGTGCCTTGTGGGAGGCGCAAGAGTTGGGCAAAAAAATCAAGGTATTT
cdr3_aa: CALWEAQELGKKIKVF

clone_size: hyperexpanded
j_call: TRGJP
v_call: TRGV9
cdr3_nt: TGTGCCTTGTGGGAACAAGAGTTGGGCAAAAAAATCAAGGTATTT
cdr3_aa: CALWEQELGKKIKVF

clone_size: large
j_call: TRGJP
v_call: TRGV9
cdr3_nt: TGTGCCTTGTGGGAGGTGTGGGGAGAGTTGGGCAAAAAAATCAAGGTATTT
cdr3_aa: CALWEVWGELGKKIKVF

clone_size: large
j_call: TRGJP
v_call: TRGV9
cdr3_nt: TGTGCCTTGTGGGAGGTGCCGGGGTTGGGCAAAAAAATCAAGGTATTT
cdr3_aa: CALWEVPGLGKKIKVF

clone_size: large
j_call: TRGJP
v_call: TRGV9
cdr3_nt: TGTGCCTTGTGGGAGGTGCACGTGTTGGGCAAAAAAATCAAGGTATTT
cdr3_aa: CALWEVHVLGKKIKVF

clone_size: -
j_call: TRGJP1
v_call: TRGV9
cdr3_nt: TGTGCCTTGTGGATAAATACCACTGGTTGGTTCAAGATATTT
cdr3_aa: CALWINTTGWFKIF